These T cell receptor beta chains were read from a single sample in a study of cytomegalovirus exposure and HLA in healthy donors. TCRdb's table, derived via immunoSEQ multiplex PCR, lists solely in-frame clones and lacks some. The sample lists more than 80,000 clones, around 90% occurring once. What was sequenced was PBMCs. The source of these receptors is a woman between 18 and 30 years old in good health and CMV-seropositive. The CDR3 runs from the conserved cysteine through the conserved F or W. A D gene is named only where the DNA matches it firmly. Where a row states a size, it is once, few, many or the class of an expanded clone; other rows omit it.

>TRBD1|TRBJ1-2|-|TRBV9
TGTGCCAGCAGCGTGCGCGGGACAGGGCTTAATGGCTACACCTTC
CASSVRGTGLNGYTF
>-|TRBJ1-2|-|TRBV18
TGTGCCAGCTCGGAGGGACCTAACTATGGCTACACCTTC
CASSEGPNYGYTF
>-|TRBJ2-1|-|TRBV6-5
TGTGCCAGCAGCGGGTCGGTCAGCTCCTACAATGAGCAGTTCTTC
CASSGSVSSYNEQFF
>-|TRBJ1-1|-|TRBV4-1
TGCGCCAGCAGCCAAGCCCGTGATGACTTAGCTTTCTTT
CASSQARDDLAFF
>-|TRBJ1-5|once|TRBV28
TGTGCCAGCAGTTTTGCGTTTCGGGGCAATCAGCCCCAGCATTTT
CASSFAFRGNQPQHF
>-|TRBJ1-6|few|TRBV10-3
TGTGCCATCAGTGAGCGCGGGGGAGATAATTCACCCCTCCACTTT
CAISERGGDNSPLHF
>TRBD2|TRBJ2-3|-|TRBV7-8
TGTGCCAGCAGCTTTTCAACTAGCGGGCAAGTCACAGATACGCAGTATTTT
CASSFSTSGQVTDTQYF
>-|TRBJ2-1|-|TRBV14
TGTGCCAGCAGCCAAGATTGGGGACACGTCTACAATGAGCAGTTCTTC
CASSQDWGHVYNEQFF
>-|TRBJ1-5|once|TRBV21-1
TGTGCCAGCACAGGAGCAGGGGGGCGTCAGCCCCAGCATTTT
CASTGAGGRQPQHF
>TRBD2|TRBJ2-3|-|TRBV7-9
TGTGCCAGCAGCTTACTAGCGGTGGATACCGATACGCAGTATTTT
CASSLLAVDTDTQYF
>-|TRBJ2-7|once|TRBV7-6
TGTGCCAGCAGCGCGACCGGCTGGAGCTCCTACGAGCAGTACTTC
CASSATGWSSYEQYF
>TRBD1|TRBJ2-1|-|TRBV7-6
TGTGCCAGCAGCCCCGGGACAGGGACAACAAGTGAGCAGTTCTTC
CASSPGTGTTSEQFF
>TRBD1|TRBJ1-2|-|TRBV6-6
TGTGCCAGCAGCGCGGACAGGGGATATGGCTACACCTTC
CASSADRGYGYTF
>-|TRBJ2-3|-|TRBV27
TGTGCCATCAGACCCTTTCAGGGCACAGATACGCAGTATTTT
CAIRPFQGTDTQYF
>TRBD2|TRBJ2-5|-|TRBV5-4
TGTGCCAGCAGCTTGGCCGGGCGGGGGCAAGAGACCCAGTACTTC
CASSLAGRGQETQYF
>TRBD2|TRBJ2-5|-|TRBV5-4
TGTGCCAGCTTCCCGGGGGGGCGGGGGAAAGAGACCCAGTACTTC
CASFPGGRGKETQYF
>-|TRBJ1-1|-|TRBV7-9
TGTGCCAGCAGCTTAGTCAGGGATACTGAAGCTTTCTTT
CASSLVRDTEAFF
>TRBD1|TRBJ1-2|-|TRBV28
TGTGCCAGCACCTGGGGAGGGACAGGGGGCGCGAACTATGGCTACACCTTC
CASTWGGTGGANYGYTF
>TRBD1|TRBJ2-3|-|TRBV28
TGTGCCAGCAGTTTCGGACAGGGAGGCACAGATACGCAGTATTTT
CASSFGQGGTDTQYF
>-|TRBJ1-5|-|TRBV11-2
TGTGCCAGCAGCTTAGGGGGGGGTTTGAGCAATCAGCCCCAGCATTTT
CASSLGGGLSNQPQHF
>-|TRBJ1-1|-|TRBV9
TGTGCCAGCAGCACACAGAACACTGAAGCTTTCTTT
CASSTQNTEAFF
>TRBD1|TRBJ1-1|-|TRBV18
TGTGCCAGCTCACCCCGGACAGGGGGTCTGAACACTGAAGCTTTCTTT
CASSPRTGGLNTEAFF
>TRBD1|TRBJ2-1|-|TRBV5-4
TGTGCCAGCAGCGAAACCGGGACAGGGTCCAATGAGCAGTTCTTC
CASSETGTGSNEQFF
>-|TRBJ2-3|few|TRBV18
TGTGCCAGCTCACAGCGGCCGGGACTGAGCACAGATACGCAGTATTTT
CASSQRPGLSTDTQYF
>-|TRBJ1-2|-|TRBV15
TGTGCCACCAGCAGAGTTAGACAGTCAGGGGGCTACACCTTC
CATSRVRQSGGYTF
>TRBD1|TRBJ1-2|-|TRBV19
TGTGCCAGTAGCCGGGACAGGGGGAGGTATGGCTACACCTTC
CASSRDRGRYGYTF
>-|TRBJ1-5|-|TRBV6-1
TGTGCCAGCAGGGGGACGGTGCTAGCGGGGCCCCAGCATTTT
CASRGTVLAGPQHF
>-|TRBJ2-1|-|TRBV28
TGTGCCAGTAGGGGGAGGGGGGCTCTGCTTGCGGGGTACAATGAGCAGTTCTTC
CASRGRGALLAGYNEQFF
>TRBD1|TRBJ2-1|-|TRBV11-2
TGTGCCAGCAGGTCTACAAGACAGGGTGGCAATGAGCAGTTCTTC
CASRSTRQGGNEQFF
>-|TRBJ2-7|-|TRBV27
TGTGCCAGCAGTTTGGGGGGAAGCGGAACCTACGAGCAGTACTTC
CASSLGGSGTYEQYF
>-|TRBJ2-7|-|TRBV6-6
TGTGCCAGCGGAGACGAGCAGTACTTC
CASGDEQYF
>TRBD1|TRBJ1-3|-|TRBV29-1
TGCAGCGTTGAGGGACAGGGCTCCGGAAACACCATATATTTT
CSVEGQGSGNTIYF
>TRBD2|TRBJ2-1|-|TRBV7-9
TGTGCCAGCAGCCATACTAGCGGGGGGGCTTATGAGCAGTTCTTC
CASSHTSGGAYEQFF
>-|TRBJ1-2|-|TRBV2
TGTGCCAGCACCGTAGCCTGGGACACCAACTATGGCTACACCTTC
CASTVAWDTNYGYTF